This TCR beta chain was recovered during a study of shared clonotypes between healthy human individuals. Study-wide results and limits: A generally larger estimated richness was seen in naive subsets than in memory subsets.

Germline V gene data show CDR1 as LGHNA and CDR2 as YNFKEQ. The CDR3 has 14 residues. The V and J ends lost 0 bases and 7 bases respectively, with 12 bases between them. As regards this clone: The antigen is undetermined.

Libraries were prepared by immunoSEQ multiplex PCR; TCRdb keeps only in-frame clonotypes and omits some of them. Seen here are 2 million to 2.5 million clones, 80% to 95% observed once, and the top ten hold about 0.39%. The V and J genes are TRBV4-2 and TRBJ1-1, with D perhaps matching TRBD1 (6 bases). This sequence was found in a man aged 18 to 29 in good health. Some clones in this sample may be carry-over from other donors' samples. What was sequenced was naive CD4+ T cells from PBMCs. Subset reported: CD45RA+ positively selected. The CDR3 DNA follows: TGTGCCAGCAGCCAAGAAGGGGGGAGTCTTGAAGCTTTCTTT. Translating it yields CASSQEGGSLEAFF.